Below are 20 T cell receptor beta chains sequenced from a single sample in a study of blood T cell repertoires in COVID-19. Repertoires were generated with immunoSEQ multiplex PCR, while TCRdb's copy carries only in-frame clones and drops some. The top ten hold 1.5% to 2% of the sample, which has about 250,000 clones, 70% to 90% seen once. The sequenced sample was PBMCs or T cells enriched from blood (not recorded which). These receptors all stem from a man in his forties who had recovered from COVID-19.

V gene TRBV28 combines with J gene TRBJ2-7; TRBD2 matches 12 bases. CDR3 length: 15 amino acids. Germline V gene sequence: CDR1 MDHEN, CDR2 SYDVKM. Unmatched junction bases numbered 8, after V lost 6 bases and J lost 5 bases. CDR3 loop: CASSPMLAGGHEQYF. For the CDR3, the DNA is TGTGCCAGCAGCCCAATGCTAGCGGGAGGGCACGAGCAGTACTTC.

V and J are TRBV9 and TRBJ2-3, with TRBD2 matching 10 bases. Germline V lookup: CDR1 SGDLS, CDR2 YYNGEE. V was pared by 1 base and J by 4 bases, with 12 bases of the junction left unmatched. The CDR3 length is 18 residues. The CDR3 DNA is TGTGCCAGCAGCGTAACCCGGACTAGCGGAGGAGAGGCAGATACGCAGTATTTT. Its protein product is CASSVTRTSGGEADTQYF.

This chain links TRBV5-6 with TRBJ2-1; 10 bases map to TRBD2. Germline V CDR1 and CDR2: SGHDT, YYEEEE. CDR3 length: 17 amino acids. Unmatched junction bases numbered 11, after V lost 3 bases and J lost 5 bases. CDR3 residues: CASSSSVGLAYHNEQFF. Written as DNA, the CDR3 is TGTGCCAGCAGCTCGAGCGTGGGACTAGCGTACCACAATGAGCAGTTCTTC.

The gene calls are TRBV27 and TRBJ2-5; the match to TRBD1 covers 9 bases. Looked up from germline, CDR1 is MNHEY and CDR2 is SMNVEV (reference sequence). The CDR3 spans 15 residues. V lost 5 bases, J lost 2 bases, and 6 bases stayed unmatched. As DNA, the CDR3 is TGTGCCAGCAGTCCCCCCGGGACAGGGCAAGAGACCCAGTACTTC. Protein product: CASSPPGTGQETQYF.

The CDR3 reads CASSQAGENTGELFF. The CDR3, as DNA: TGTGCCAGTAGTCAGGCGGGAGAGAACACCGGGGAGCTGTTTTTT. V and J are TRBV19 and TRBJ2-2; 7 bases fit TRBD2. Germline values: CDR1 LNHDA, CDR2 SQIVND (reference sequence). The CDR3 is 15 amino acids. Trimming took 5 bases from V and 1 from J; bases not matched to a gene: 4.

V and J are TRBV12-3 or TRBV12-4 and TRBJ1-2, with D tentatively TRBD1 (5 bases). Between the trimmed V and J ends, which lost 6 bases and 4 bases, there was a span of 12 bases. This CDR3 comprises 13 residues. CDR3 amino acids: CASRARGFYGYTF. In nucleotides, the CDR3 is TGTGCCAGCAGAGCAAGGGGATTCTATGGCTACACCTTC.

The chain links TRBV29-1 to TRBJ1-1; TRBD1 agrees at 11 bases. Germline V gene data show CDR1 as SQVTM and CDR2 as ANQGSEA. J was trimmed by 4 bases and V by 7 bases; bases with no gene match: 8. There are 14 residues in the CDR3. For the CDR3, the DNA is TGCAGCGGAAACGTTGGGACAGGGGGCACTGAAGCTTTCTTT. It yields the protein CSGNVGTGGTEAFF.

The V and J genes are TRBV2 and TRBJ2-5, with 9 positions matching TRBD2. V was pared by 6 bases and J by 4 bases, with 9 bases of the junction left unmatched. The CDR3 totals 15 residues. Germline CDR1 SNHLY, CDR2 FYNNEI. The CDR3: CASSQGVREGETQYF. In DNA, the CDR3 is TGTGCCAGCAGCCAGGGGGTGCGGGAGGGAGAGACCCAGTACTTC.

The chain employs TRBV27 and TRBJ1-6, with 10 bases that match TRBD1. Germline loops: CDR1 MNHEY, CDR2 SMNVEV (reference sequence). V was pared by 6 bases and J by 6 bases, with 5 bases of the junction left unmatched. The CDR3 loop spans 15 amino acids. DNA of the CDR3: TGTGCCAGCAGCAAGACAGGGGGCCTTAATTCACCCCTCCACTTT. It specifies CASSKTGGLNSPLHF.

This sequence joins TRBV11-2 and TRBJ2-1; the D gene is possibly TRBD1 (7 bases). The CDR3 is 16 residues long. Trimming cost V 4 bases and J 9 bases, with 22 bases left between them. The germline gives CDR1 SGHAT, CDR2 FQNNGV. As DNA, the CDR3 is TGTGCCAGCAGCTGGTATGACAGGGCCTTGGGGGGTGAGCAGTTCTTC. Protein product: CASSWYDRALGGEQFF.

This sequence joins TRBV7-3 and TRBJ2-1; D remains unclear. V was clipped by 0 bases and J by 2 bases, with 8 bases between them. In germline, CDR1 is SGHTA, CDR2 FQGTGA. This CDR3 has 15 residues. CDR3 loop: CASSLTVGPYNEQFF. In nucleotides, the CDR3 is TGTGCCAGCAGCTTAACGGTGGGCCCCTACAATGAGCAGTTCTTC.

The DNA of the CDR3 is TGTGCCAGCAGTCCCCGGACAGGGGGCGTAGAGACCCAGTACTTC. Translated: CASSPRTGGVETQYF. The rearrangement links TRBV27 to TRBJ2-5; the match to TRBD1 covers 11 bases. Germline trimming cut 5 bases from V and 4 bases from J; bases unmatched to any gene: 6. CDR1 and CDR2 (germline): MNHEY, SMNVEV (reference sequence). CDR3 size: 15 residues.

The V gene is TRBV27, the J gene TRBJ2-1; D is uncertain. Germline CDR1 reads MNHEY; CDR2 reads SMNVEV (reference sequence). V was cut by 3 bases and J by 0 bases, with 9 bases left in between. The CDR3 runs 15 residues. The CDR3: CASSLKTPSYNEQFF. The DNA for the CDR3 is TGTGCCAGCAGTTTGAAGACTCCCTCCTACAATGAGCAGTTCTTC.

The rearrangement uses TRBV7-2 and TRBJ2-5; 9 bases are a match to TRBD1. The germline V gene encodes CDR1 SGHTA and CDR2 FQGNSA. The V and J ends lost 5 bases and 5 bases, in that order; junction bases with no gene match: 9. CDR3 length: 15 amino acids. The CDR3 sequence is CASSVKTGGRETQYF. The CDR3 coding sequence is TGTGCCAGCAGCGTCAAGACAGGGGGGCGGGAGACCCAGTACTTC.

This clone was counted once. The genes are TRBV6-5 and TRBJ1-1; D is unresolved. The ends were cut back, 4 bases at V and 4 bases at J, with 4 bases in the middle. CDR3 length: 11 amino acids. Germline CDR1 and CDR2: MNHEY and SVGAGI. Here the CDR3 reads CASSSFTEAFF. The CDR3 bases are TGTGCCAGCAGTTCGTTCACTGAAGCTTTCTTT.

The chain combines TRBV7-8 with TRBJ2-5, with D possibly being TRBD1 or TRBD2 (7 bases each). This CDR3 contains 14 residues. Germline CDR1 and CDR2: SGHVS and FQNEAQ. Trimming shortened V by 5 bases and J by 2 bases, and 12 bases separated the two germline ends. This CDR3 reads CASSRAGQQETQYF. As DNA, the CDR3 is TGTGCCAGCAGCCGAGCGGGACAGCAAGAGACCCAGTACTTC.

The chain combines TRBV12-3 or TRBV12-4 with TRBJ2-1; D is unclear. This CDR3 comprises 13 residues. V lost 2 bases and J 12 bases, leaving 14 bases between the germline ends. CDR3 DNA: TGTGCCAGCAGTTTAACGAGTAGCCCGAGGCAGTTCTTC. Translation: CASSLTSSPRQFF.

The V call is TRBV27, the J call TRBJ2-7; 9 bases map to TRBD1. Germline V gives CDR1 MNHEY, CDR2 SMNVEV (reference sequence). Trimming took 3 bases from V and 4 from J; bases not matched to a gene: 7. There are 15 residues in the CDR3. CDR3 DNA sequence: TGTGCCAGCAGTTTTGGACAGGGGTTATCGTACGAGCAGTACTTC. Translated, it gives CASSFGQGLSYEQYF.

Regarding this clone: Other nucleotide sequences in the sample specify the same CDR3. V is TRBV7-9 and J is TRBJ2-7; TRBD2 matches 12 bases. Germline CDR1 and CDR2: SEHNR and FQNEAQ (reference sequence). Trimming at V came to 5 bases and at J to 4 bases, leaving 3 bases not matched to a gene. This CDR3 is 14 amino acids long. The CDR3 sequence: CASSPGLAGYEQYF. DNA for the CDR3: TGTGCCAGCAGCCCTGGACTAGCGGGATACGAGCAGTACTTC. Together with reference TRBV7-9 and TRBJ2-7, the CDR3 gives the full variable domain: DTGVSQNPRHKITKRGQNVTFRCDPISEHNRLYWYRQTLGQGPEFLTYFQNEAQLEKSRLLSDRFSAERPKGSFSTLEIQRTEQGDSAMYLCASSPGLAGYEQYFGPGTRLTVT.

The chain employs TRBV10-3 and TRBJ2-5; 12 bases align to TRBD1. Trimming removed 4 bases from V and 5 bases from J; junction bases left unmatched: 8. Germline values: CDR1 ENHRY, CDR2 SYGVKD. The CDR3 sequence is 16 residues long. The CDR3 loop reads CAISADRDRGQETQYF. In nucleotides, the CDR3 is TGTGCCATCAGTGCCGACCGGGACAGGGGGCAGGAGACCCAGTACTTC.